These 21 T cell receptor beta chains came from one sample sequenced in a study of OX40 agonist ivuxolimab in advanced cancers. Some clones are missing from TCRdb's copy, which holds only in-frame ones; the method was immunoSEQ multiplex PCR. In the table there are some 58,000 clones, around 88% of which are singletons. This material consisted of CD4+ or CD8+ T cells sorted from blood, taken in a trial of the OX40 agonist ivuxolimab. The receptors derive from an adult with an advanced solid tumor such as melanoma, head and neck, liver or kidney cancer.

The rearrangement uses TRBV11-2 and TRBJ2-3; 16 bases are shared with TRBD2. Germline loops: CDR1 SGHAT, CDR2 FQNNGV. Trimming took 6 bases from V and 0 from J; bases not matched to a gene: 6. The CDR3 extends over 18 amino acids. CDR3 bases: TGTGCCAGCAGTCGGGGACTAGCGGGAGGGCAGAGCACAGATACGCAGTATTTT. It codes for CASSRGLAGGQSTDTQYF. The whole variable domain, remainder taken from reference TRBV11-2 and TRBJ2-3, is EAGVAQSPRYKIIEKRQSVAFWCNPISGHATLYWYQQILGQGPKLLIQFQNNGVVDDSQLPKDRFSAERLKGVDSTLKIQPAKLEDSAVYLCASSRGLAGGQSTDTQYFGPGTRLTVL.

V is TRBV9 and J is TRBJ2-7; 15 bases agree with TRBD2. The CDR3 has 16 residues. Germline V gene data show CDR1 as SGDLS and CDR2 as YYNGEE. V gave up 4 bases and J gave up 4 bases; unmatched junction bases: 6. CDR3 sequence reads: CASSPGLAGGAYEQYF. In DNA form, the CDR3 reads TGTGCCAGCAGCCCGGGACTAGCGGGAGGAGCTTACGAGCAGTACTTC.

V gene TRBV11-3 combines with J gene TRBJ2-1; 8 bases align to TRBD2. CDR3 size: 15 residues. J lost 4 bases, V lost 4 bases, and 6 bases had no gene match. Germline V gives CDR1 SGHNT, CDR2 YENEEA. The CDR3, as DNA: TGTGCCAGCAGCTCAATAGCGGGACGGTACAATGAGCAGTTCTTC. Amino acid sequence: CASSSIAGRYNEQFF.

The CDR3 loop reads CASSLALSEQYF. DNA for the CDR3: TGTGCCAGCAGCTTAGCGCTATCCGAGCAGTACTTC. The chain carries TRBV7-6 and TRBJ2-7; D is undetermined. V was trimmed by 0 bases and J by 6 bases, leaving 6 bases between them. This CDR3 contains 12 residues. Germline V gene data show CDR1 as SGHVS and CDR2 as FNYEAQ.

Here the CDR3 reads CASSPRTGSVLNTEAFF. In nucleotides, the CDR3 is TGCGCCAGCAGCCCCAGGACAGGGTCGGTCTTGAACACTGAAGCTTTCTTT. The genes are TRBV5-1 and TRBJ1-1; TRBD1 aligns across 8 bases. The CDR3 sequence is 17 residues long. Trimming removed 4 bases from V and 0 bases from J; junction bases left unmatched: 11. Germline V gene sequence: CDR1 SGHRS, CDR2 YFSETQ.

The chain carries TRBV15 and TRBJ2-2; D not certain. Per germline, CDR1 LNHNV and CDR2 YYDKDF (reference sequence). Trimming removed 0 bases at V and 7 bases at J, with 9 bases between. The CDR3 spans 14 residues. DNA of the CDR3: TGTGCCACCAGCAGAGAGCCGCTGGGCGGGGAGCTGTTTTTT. Translating gives CATSREPLGGELFF.

This clone was seen more than once but under ten times. The chain has TRBV7-9 and TRBJ1-1, with TRBD1 as a possible D gene (6 bases). The CDR3 totals 16 residues. Trimming took off 1 base at V and 1 base at J, with 13 bases between the two ends. CDR1 SEHNR and CDR2 FQNEAQ come from the germline V gene (reference sequence). CDR3 sequence (DNA): TGTGCCAGCAGCTTAGTGGAAACAGGGAGGAACACTGAAGCTTTCTTT. It is translated as CASSLVETGRNTEAFF.

The DNA for the CDR3 is TGTGCCAGCAGTCCAGATACAGGAGGGGGCACTGAAGCTTTCTTT. Residues: CASSPDTGGGTEAFF. The chain employs TRBV27 and TRBJ1-1, with D perhaps matching TRBD1 (6 bases). The germline V and J ends were trimmed by 5 bases and 4 bases, with 17 bases remaining between them. The CDR3 totals 15 residues. Looked up from germline, CDR1 is MNHEY and CDR2 is SMNVEV (reference sequence).

This clone has just a few counts. J is TRBJ2-7 and V is TRBV28, with D hard to call. The germline gives CDR1 MDHEN, CDR2 SYDVKM. The CDR3 length is 11 residues. Between the trimmed V and J ends, which lost 7 bases and 3 bases, there was a span of 7 bases. CDR3 in amino acids: CASTGFYEQYF. The DNA for the CDR3 is TGTGCCAGCACAGGATTCTACGAGCAGTACTTC. The entire variable domain, with the rest obtained from reference TRBV28 and TRBJ2-7, is as follows: DVKVTQSSRYLVKRTGEKVFLECVQDMDHENMFWYRQDPGLGLRLIYFSYDVKMKEKGDIPEGYSVSREKKERFSLILESASTNQTSMYLCASTGFYEQYFGPGTRLTVT.

The chain is built from TRBV6-1 and TRBJ1-1; the match to TRBD1 covers 8 bases. J was trimmed by 1 base and V by 6 bases; bases with no gene match: 1. The germline CDR1 and CDR2 sequences are MNHNS and SASEGT. The CDR3 totals 13 residues. The CDR3 nucleotides are TGTGCCAGCAGCGGACAGGGGAACACTGAAGCTTTCTTT. Residues: CASSGQGNTEAFF.

The chain uses TRBV6-1 and TRBJ2-7; possible D gene TRBD1, 5 bases. V was pared by 2 bases and J by 4 bases, with 12 bases between. CDR3 length: 14 amino acids. Per germline, CDR1 MNHNS and CDR2 SASEGT. CDR3 residues: CASSELDNTYEQYF. The CDR3 region has the DNA TGTGCCAGCAGTGAACTGGACAACACTTACGAGCAGTACTTC.

The CDR3 nucleotides are TGCGCCAGCAGCTTTCAGCCGGGACGGACCCAAGAGACCCAGTACTTC. This codes for CASSFQPGRTQETQYF. The chain employs TRBV5-1 and TRBJ2-5; D is possibly TRBD1 or TRBD2 (5 bases each). CDR1 is SGHRS, CDR2 YFSETQ, per germline. The CDR3 runs 16 residues. Trimming removed 2 bases at V and 1 base at J, with 15 bases between.

V gene TRBV18 combines with J gene TRBJ1-3; 8 nucleotides match TRBD1. V was pared by 6 bases and J by 4 bases, with 5 bases of the junction left unmatched. The germline V gene encodes CDR1 KGHSH and CDR2 LQKENI. The CDR3 sequence is 14 residues long. The CDR3 coding sequence is TGTGCCAGCTCCGTGGACAGGGCGGGAAACACCATATATTTT. It codes for CASSVDRAGNTIYF.

The chain joins TRBV7-2 to TRBJ2-3; D not resolved. The germline CDR1 and CDR2 sequences are SGHTA and FQGNSA. Trimming took off 2 bases at V and 1 base at J, with 4 bases between the two ends. CDR3 length: 13 residues. The CDR3 nucleotides read TGTGCCAGCAGCTTACAGGGCACAGATACGCAGTATTTT. It translates to CASSLQGTDTQYF.

The J gene is TRBJ2-7, the V gene TRBV11-2, with 7 positions matching TRBD2. Trimming cost V 1 base and J 7 bases; bases outside gene matches: 13. This CDR3 spans 16 amino acids. Germline values: CDR1 SGHAT, CDR2 FQNNGV. CDR3 region: CASSLGGAWGEGEQYF. The DNA for the CDR3 is TGTGCCAGCAGCTTAGGCGGGGCTTGGGGGGAGGGAGAGCAGTACTTC.

This rearrangement joins TRBV5-6 to TRBJ2-7; 9 nucleotides agree with TRBD1. Germline V gene data show CDR1 as SGHDT and CDR2 as YYEEEE. The CDR3 covers 14 residues. V shed 4 bases, J shed 3 bases, and the junction held 5 bases outside the gene matches. The CDR3 loop is CASSKQGAGYEQYF. CDR3 coding DNA: TGTGCCAGCAGCAAACAGGGGGCGGGCTACGAGCAGTACTTC.

The genes are TRBV30 and TRBJ1-1; D uncertain. Germline CDR1 is GTSNPN and CDR2 is SVGIG (reference sequence). V shed 0 bases and J shed 3 bases, with 11 bases lying between them. The CDR3 is 14 amino acids. This CDR3 is CAWSVRPGDTEAFF. The CDR3 DNA follows: TGTGCCTGGAGTGTACGCCCTGGGGACACTGAAGCTTTCTTT.

This clone was recorded a few times. The CDR3 region has the DNA TGTGCCAGCAGCTTAGGGACAAGACAGCCCCAGCATTTT. Its protein is CASSLGTRQPQHF. The chain has TRBV7-9 and TRBJ1-5; D is possibly TRBD1 (5 bases). The CDR3 runs to 13 residues. Germline V gives CDR1 SEHNR, CDR2 FQNEAQ (reference sequence). Between the trimmed V and J ends, which lost 1 base and 7 bases, there was a span of 8 bases.

The chain employs TRBV2 and TRBJ1-4; 10 nucleotides align to TRBD1. Unmatched junction bases numbered 5, after V lost 5 bases and J lost 8 bases. The CDR3 extends over 14 amino acids. From germline, CDR1 is SNHLY and CDR2 FYNNEI. DNA of the CDR3: TGTGCCAGCAGTCCCGACAGGGGGCGGGAAAAACTGTTTTTT. This codes for CASSPDRGREKLFF.

In its sample, this clone was seen a few times. V gene TRBV7-9 combines with J gene TRBJ2-3, with 9 positions matching TRBD2. The CDR3 covers 14 residues. Germline V gene lookup returns CDR1 SEHNR and CDR2 FQNEAQ (reference sequence). The V and J ends lost 5 bases and 4 bases, in that order; junction bases with no gene match: 4. CDR3 DNA sequence: TGTGCCAGCAGCCTTAGCGGGAGCTCAGATACGCAGTATTTT. It translates to CASSLSGSSDTQYF.

The rearrangement links TRBV29-1 to TRBJ2-1, with unresolved D. Germline V gene data show CDR1 as SQVTM and CDR2 as ANQGSEA. The V gene lost 2 bases and the J gene lost 5 bases, with 13 bases spanning the gap. The CDR3 has 14 amino acids. The CDR3 reads CSVEFGTLDNEQFF. For the CDR3, the DNA is TGCAGCGTTGAATTTGGCACCTTGGACAATGAGCAGTTCTTC.